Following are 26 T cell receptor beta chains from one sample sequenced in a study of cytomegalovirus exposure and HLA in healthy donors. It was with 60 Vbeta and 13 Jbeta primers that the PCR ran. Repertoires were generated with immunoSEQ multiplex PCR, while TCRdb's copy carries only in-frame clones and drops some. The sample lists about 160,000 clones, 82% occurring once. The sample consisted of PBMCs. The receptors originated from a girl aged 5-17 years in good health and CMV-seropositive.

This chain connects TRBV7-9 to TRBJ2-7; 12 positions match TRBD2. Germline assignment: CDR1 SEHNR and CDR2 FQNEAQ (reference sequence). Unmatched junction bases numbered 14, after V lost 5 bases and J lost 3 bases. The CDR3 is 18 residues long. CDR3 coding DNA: TGTGCCAGCAGCGACCAGCCCCTAGCGGGAGGGCCATACTACGAGCAGTACTTC. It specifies CASSDQPLAGGPYYEQYF. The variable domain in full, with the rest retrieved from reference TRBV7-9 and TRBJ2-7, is DTGVSQNPRHKITKRGQNVTFRCDPISEHNRLYWYRQTLGQGPEFLTYFQNEAQLEKSRLLSDRFSAERPKGSFSTLEIQRTEQGDSAMYLCASSDQPLAGGPYYEQYFGPGTRLTVT.

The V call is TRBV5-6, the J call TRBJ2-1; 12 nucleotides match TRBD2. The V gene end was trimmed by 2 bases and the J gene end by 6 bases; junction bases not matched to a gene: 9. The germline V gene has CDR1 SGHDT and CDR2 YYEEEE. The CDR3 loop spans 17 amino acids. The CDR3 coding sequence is TGTGCCAGCAGCTTCCTAGCGGGAGGGCAACTTCCCAATGAGCAGTTCTTC. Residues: CASSFLAGGQLPNEQFF.

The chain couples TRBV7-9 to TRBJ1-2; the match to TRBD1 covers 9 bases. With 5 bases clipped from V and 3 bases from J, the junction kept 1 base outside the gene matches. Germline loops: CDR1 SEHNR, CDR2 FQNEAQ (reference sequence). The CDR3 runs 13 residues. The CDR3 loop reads CASSRQGDYGYTF. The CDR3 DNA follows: TGTGCCAGCAGCCGACAGGGGGACTATGGCTACACCTTC.

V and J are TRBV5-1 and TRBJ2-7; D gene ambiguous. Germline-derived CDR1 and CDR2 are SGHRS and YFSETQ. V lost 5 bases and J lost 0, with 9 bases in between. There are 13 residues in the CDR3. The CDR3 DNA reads TGCGCCAGCAGTACGACACCCTCCTACGAGCAGTACTTC. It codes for CASSTTPSYEQYF.

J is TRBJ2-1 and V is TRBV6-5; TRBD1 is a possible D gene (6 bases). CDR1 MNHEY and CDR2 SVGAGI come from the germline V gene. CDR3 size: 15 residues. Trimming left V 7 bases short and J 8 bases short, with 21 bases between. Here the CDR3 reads CASNSGRGGTDEQFF. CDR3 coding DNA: TGTGCCAGCAATTCGGGACGAGGGGGAACCGATGAGCAGTTCTTC.

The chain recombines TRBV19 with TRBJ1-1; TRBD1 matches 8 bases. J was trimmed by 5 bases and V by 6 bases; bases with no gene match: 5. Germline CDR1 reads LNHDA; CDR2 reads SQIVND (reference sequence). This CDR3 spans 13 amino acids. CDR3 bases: TGTGCCAGTAGCAGGGGGCGAGGAACTGAAGCTTTCTTT. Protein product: CASSRGRGTEAFF.

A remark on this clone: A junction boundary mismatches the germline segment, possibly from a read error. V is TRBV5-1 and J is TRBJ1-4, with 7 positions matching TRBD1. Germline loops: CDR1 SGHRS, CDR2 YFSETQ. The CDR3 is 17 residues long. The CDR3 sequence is CASSLVGQTTTNEKLFF. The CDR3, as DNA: TGCGCCAGCAGCTTGGTGGGACAGACCACAACGAATGAAAAACTGTTTTTT.

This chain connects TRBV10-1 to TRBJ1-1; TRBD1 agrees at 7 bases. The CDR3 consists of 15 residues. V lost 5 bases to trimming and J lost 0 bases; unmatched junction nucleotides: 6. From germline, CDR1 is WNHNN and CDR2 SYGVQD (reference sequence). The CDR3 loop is CASSQGTVLNTEAFF. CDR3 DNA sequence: TGCGCCAGCAGTCAAGGGACAGTGCTGAACACTGAAGCTTTCTTT.

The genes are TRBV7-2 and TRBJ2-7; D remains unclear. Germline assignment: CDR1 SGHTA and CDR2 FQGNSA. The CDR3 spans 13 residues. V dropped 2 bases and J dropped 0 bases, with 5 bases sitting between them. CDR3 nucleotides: TGTGCCAGCAGCTTAATATCCTCCTACGAGCAGTACTTC. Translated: CASSLISSYEQYF.

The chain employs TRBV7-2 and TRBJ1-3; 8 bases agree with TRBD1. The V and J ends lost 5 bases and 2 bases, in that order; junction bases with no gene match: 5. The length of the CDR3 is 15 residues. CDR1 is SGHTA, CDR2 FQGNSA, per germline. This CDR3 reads CASSLQGAPGNTIYF. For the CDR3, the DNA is TGTGCCAGCAGCCTCCAGGGGGCGCCTGGAAACACCATATATTTT.

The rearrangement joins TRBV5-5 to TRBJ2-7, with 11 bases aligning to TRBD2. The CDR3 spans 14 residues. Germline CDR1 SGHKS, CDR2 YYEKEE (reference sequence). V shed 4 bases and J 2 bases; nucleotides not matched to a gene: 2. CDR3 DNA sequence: TGTGCCAGCAGCATGACTAGCGGGGCCTACGAGCAGTACTTC. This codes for CASSMTSGAYEQYF.

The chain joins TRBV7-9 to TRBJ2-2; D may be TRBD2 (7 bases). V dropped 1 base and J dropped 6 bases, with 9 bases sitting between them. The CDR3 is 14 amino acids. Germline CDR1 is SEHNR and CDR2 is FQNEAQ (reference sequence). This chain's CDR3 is CASSLVGGPGELFF. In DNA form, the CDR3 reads TGTGCCAGCAGCTTAGTCGGGGGGCCCGGGGAGCTGTTTTTT.

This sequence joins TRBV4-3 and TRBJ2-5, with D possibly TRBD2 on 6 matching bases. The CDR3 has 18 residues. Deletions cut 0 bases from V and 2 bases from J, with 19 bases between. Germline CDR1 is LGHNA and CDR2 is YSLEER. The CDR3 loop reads CASSQDLGGWQGQETQYF. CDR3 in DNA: TGCGCCAGCAGCCAAGATCTTGGGGGGTGGCAGGGACAAGAGACCCAGTACTTC.

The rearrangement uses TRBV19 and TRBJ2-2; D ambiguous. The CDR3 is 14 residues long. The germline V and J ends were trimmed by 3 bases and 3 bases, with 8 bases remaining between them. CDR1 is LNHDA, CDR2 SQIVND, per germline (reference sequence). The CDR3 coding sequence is TGTGCCAGTAGTATCAGGCACTACACCGGGGAGCTGTTTTTT. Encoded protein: CASSIRHYTGELFF.

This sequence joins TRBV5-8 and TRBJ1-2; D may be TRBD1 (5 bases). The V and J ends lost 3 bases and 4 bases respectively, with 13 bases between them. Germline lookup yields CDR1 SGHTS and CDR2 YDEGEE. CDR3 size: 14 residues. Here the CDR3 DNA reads TGTGCCAGCAGCTCAGGGTTGCCGGGCTATGGCTACACCTTC. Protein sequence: CASSSGLPGYGYTF.

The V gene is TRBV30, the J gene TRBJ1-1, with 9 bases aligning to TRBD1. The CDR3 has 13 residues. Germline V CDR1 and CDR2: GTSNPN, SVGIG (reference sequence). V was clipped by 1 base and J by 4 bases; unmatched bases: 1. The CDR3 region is CAWSETGGTEAFF. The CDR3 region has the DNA TGTGCCTGGAGTGAGACAGGGGGCACTGAAGCTTTCTTT.

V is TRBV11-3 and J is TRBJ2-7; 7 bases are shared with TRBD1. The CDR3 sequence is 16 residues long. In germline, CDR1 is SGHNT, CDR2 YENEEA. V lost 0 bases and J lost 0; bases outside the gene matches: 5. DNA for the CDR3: TGTGCCAGCAGCTTAGATCCACAGGGGAGCTCCTACGAGCAGTACTTC. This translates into CASSLDPQGSSYEQYF.

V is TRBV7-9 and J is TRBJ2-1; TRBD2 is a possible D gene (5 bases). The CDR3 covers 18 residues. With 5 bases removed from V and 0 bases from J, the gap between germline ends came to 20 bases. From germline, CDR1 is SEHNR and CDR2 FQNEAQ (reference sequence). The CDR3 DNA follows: TGTGCCAGCAGCCCATCGAACGGGGTCTTGAGCTCCTACAATGAGCAGTTCTTC. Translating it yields CASSPSNGVLSSYNEQFF.

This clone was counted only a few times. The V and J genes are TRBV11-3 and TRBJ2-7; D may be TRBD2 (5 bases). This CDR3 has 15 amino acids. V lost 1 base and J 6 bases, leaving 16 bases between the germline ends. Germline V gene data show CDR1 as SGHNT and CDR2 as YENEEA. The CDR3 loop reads CASSLAAPLGSEQYF. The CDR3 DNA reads TGTGCCAGCAGCTTAGCAGCCCCGTTGGGGAGCGAGCAGTACTTC. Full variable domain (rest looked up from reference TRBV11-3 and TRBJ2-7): EAGVVQSPRYKIIEKKQPVAFWCNPISGHNTLYWYLQNLGQGPELLIRYENEEAVDDSQLPKDRFSAERLKGVDSTLKIQPAELGDSAVYLCASSLAAPLGSEQYFGPGTRLTVT.

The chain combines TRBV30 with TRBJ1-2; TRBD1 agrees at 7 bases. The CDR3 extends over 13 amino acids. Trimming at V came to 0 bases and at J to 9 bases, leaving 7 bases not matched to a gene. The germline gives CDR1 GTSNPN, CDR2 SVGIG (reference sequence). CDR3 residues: CAWSVGQGVSYTF. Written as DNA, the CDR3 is TGTGCCTGGAGTGTAGGCCAGGGGGTTAGCTACACCTTC.

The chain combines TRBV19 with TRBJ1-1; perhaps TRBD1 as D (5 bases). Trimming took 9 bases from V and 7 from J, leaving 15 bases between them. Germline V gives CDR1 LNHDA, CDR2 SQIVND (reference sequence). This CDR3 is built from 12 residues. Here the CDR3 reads CASAALGGEAFF. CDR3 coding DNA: TGTGCCAGCGCCGCCCTGGGGGGTGAAGCTTTCTTT. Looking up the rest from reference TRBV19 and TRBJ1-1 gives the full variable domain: DGGITQSPKYLFRKEGQNVTLSCEQNLNHDAMYWYRQDPGQGLRLIYYSQIVNDFQKGDIAEGYSVSREKKESFPLTVTSAQKNPTAFYLCASAALGGEAFFGQGTRLTVV.

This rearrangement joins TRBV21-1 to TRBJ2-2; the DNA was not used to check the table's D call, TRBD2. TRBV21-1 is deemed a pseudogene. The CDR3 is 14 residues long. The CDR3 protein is CAMGLIARTGELFF. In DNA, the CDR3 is TGTGCCATGGGATTAATAGCGAGGACCGGGGAGCTGTTTTTT.

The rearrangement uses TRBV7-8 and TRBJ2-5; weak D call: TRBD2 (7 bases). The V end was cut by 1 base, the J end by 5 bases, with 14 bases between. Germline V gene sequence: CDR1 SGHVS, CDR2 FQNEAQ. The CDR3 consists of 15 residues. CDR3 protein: CASSLEGGARETQYF. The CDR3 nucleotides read TGTGCCAGCAGCTTAGAAGGGGGGGCGCGGGAGACCCAGTACTTC.

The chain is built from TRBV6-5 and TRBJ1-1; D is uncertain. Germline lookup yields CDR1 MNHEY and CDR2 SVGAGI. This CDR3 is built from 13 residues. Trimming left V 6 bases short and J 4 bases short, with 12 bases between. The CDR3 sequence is CASRARRSTEAFF. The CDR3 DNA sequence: TGTGCCAGCAGGGCCAGGAGGAGCACTGAAGCTTTCTTT.

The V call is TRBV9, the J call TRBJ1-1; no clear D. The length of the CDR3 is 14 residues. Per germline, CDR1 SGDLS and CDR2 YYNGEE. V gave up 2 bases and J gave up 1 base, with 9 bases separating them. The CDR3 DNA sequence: TGTGCCAGCAGCGTGACCGCGGCGAACACTGAAGCTTTCTTT. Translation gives CASSVTAANTEAFF.

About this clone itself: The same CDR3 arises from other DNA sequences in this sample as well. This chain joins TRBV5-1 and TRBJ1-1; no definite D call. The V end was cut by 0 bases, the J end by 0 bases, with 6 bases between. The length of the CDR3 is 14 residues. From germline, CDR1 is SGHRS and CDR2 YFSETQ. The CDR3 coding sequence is TGCGCCAGCAGCTTGGCGGGGATGAACACTGAAGCTTTCTTT. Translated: CASSLAGMNTEAFF.